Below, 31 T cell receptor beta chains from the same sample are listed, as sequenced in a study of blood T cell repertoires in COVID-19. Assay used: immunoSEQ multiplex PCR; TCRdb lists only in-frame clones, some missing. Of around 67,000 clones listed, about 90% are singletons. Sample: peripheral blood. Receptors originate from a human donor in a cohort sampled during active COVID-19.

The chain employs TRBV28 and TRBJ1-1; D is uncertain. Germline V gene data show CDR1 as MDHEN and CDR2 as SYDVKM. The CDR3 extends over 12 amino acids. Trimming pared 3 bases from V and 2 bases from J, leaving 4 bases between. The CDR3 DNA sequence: TGTGCCAGCAGTTTTGGCAACACTGAAGCTTTCTTT. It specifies CASSFGNTEAFF.

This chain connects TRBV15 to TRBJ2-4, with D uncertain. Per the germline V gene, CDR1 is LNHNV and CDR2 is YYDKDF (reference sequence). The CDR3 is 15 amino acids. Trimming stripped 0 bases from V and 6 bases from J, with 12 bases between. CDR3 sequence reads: CATSRDPKRLNIQYF. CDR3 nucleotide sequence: TGTGCCACCAGCAGAGATCCGAAACGGTTAAACATTCAGTACTTC.

CDR3 DNA sequence: TGTGCCAGCAGTGGACTAGCTTCCGAGCAGTACTTC. Translation gives CASSGLASEQYF. The J gene is TRBJ2-7, the V gene TRBV11-2; 8 positions match TRBD2. The length of the CDR3 is 12 residues. Per the germline V gene, CDR1 is SGHAT and CDR2 is FQNNGV. The junction had 4 bases not matched to a gene; V was cut back by 6 bases and J by 6 bases. Using reference TRBV11-2 and TRBJ2-7 for the parts outside the CDR3, the full variable domain is EAGVAQSPRYKIIEKRQSVAFWCNPISGHATLYWYQQILGQGPKLLIQFQNNGVVDDSQLPKDRFSAERLKGVDSTLKIQPAKLEDSAVYLCASSGLASEQYFGPGTRLTVT.

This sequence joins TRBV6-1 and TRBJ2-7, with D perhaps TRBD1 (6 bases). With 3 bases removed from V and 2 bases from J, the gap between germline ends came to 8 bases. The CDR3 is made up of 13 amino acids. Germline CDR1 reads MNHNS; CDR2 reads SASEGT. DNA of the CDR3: TGTGCCAGCAGTGATGGGGGCACCTACGAGCAGTACTTC. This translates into CASSDGGTYEQYF.

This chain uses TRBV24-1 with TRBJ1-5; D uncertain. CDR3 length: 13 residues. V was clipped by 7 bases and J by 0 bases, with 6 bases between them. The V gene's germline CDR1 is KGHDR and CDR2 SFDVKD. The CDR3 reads CATRGDSNQPQHF. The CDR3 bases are TGTGCCACCAGGGGAGATAGCAATCAGCCCCAGCATTTT.

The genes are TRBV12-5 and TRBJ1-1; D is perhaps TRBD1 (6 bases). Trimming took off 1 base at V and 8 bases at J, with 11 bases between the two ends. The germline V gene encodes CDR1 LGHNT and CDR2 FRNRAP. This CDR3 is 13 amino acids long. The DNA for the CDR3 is TGTGCTAGTGGTTTGGCAAAAGACAGGGAAGCTTTCTTT. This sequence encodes CASGLAKDREAFF.

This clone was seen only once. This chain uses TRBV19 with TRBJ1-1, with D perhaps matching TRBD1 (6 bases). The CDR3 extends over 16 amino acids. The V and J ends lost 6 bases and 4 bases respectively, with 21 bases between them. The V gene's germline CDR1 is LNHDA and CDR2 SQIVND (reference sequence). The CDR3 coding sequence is TGTGCCAGTAGGCCCCCAGGGGATGTAGTTATCACTGAAGCTTTCTTT. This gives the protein CASRPPGDVVITEAFF.

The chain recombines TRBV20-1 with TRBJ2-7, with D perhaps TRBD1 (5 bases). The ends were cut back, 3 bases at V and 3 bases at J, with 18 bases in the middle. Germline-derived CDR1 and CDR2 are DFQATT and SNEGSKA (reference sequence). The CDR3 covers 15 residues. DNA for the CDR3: TGCAGTGCTAGTGACCCGACAGCCGCTAACTACGAGCAGTACTTC. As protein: CSASDPTAANYEQYF.

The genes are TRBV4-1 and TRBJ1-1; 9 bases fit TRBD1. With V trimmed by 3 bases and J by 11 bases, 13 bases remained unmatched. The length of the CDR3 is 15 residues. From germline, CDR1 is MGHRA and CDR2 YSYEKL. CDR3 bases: TGCGCCAGCAGCCAGAACCATGGGGACAGGGAAGGTGCTTTCTTT. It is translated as CASSQNHGDREGAFF.

CDR3: CASSSRGGATNEKLFF. CDR3 sequence (DNA): TGTGCCAGCAGTTCCCGCGGCGGGGCAACTAATGAAAAACTGTTTTTT. The chain links TRBV2 to TRBJ1-4; D unresolved. The germline gives CDR1 SNHLY, CDR2 FYNNEI. Trimming pared 5 bases from V and 0 bases from J, leaving 13 bases between. CDR3 length equals 16 residues.

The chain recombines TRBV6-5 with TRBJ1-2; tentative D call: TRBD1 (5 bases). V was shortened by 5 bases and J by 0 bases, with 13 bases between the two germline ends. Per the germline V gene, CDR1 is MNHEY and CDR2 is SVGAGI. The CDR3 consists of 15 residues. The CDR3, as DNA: TGTGCCAGCAGTCAAACTACAGGTGCTAACTATGGCTACACCTTC. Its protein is CASSQTTGANYGYTF.

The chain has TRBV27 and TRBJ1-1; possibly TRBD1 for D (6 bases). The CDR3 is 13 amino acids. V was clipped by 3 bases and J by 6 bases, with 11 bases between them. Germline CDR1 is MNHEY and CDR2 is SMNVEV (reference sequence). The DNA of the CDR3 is TGTGCCAGCAGTTTTAAAGAGGGGGCTGAAGCTTTCTTT. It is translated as CASSFKEGAEAFF.

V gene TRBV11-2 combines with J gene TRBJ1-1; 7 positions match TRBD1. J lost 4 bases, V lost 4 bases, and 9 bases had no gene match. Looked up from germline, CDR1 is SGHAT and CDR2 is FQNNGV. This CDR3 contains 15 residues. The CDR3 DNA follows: TGTGCCAGCAGCTACTCGACAGGGTCTGGCACTGAAGCTTTCTTT. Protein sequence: CASSYSTGSGTEAFF.

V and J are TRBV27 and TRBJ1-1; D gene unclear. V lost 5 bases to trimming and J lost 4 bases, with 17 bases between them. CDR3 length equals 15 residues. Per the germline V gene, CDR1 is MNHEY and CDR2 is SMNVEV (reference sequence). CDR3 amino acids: CASSPLTEKFTEAFF. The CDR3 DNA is TGTGCCAGCAGTCCTCTAACCGAGAAGTTCACTGAAGCTTTCTTT.

CDR3 region: CASSQERGQIPGANVLTF. In nucleotides, the CDR3 is TGTGCCAGCAGCCAAGAAAGGGGGCAGATTCCTGGGGCCAACGTCCTGACTTTC. The chain carries TRBV4-2 and TRBJ2-6, with TRBD1 matching 7 bases. CDR1 and CDR2 (germline): LGHNA, YNFKEQ. V was clipped by 0 bases and J by 2 bases; unmatched bases: 7. This CDR3 contains 18 residues.

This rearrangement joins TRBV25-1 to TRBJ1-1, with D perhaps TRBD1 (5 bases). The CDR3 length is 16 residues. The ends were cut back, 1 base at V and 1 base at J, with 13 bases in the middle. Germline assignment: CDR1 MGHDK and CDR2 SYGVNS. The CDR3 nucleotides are TGTGCCAGCAGTGAATTCGGAGTCAGGGCGAACACTGAAGCTTTCTTT. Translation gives CASSEFGVRANTEAFF.

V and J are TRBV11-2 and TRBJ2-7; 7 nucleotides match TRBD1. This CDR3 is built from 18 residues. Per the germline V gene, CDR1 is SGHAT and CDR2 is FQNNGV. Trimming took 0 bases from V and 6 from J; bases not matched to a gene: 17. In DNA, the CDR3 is TGTGCCAGCAGCTTAGATGAGGGCCCGCAGAGACAGGGTAGCGAGCAGTACTTC. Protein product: CASSLDEGPQRQGSEQYF.

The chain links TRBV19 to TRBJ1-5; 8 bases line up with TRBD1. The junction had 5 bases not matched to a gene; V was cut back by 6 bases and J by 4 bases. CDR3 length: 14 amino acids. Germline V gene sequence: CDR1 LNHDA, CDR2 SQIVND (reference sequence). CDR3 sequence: CASSVTGGNQPQHF. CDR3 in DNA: TGTGCCAGTAGCGTCACAGGGGGGAATCAGCCCCAGCATTTT.

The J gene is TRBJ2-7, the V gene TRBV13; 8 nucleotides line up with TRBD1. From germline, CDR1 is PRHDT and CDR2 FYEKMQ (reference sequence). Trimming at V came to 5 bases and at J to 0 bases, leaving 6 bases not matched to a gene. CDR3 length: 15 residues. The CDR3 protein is CASSPRTGNSYEQYF. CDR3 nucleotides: TGTGCCAGCAGCCCCCGGACAGGGAACTCCTACGAGCAGTACTTC. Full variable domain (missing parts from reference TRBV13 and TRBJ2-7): AAGVIQSPRHLIKEKRETATLKCYPIPRHDTVYWYQQGPGQDPQFLISFYEKMQSDKGSIPDRFSAQQFSDYHSELNMSSLELGDSALYFCASSPRTGNSYEQYFGPGTRLTVT.

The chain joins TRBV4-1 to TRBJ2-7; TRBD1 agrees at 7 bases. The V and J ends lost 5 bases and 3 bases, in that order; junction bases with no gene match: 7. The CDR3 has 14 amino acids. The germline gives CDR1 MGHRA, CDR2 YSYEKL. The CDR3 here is CASSNRDSHYEQYF. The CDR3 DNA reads TGCGCCAGCAGCAACCGGGACAGCCACTACGAGCAGTACTTC.

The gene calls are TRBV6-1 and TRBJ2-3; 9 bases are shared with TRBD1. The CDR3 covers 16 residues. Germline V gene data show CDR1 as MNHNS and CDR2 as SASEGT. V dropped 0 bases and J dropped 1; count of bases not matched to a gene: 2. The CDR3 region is CASSEAGQGGTDTQYF. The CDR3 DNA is TGTGCCAGCAGTGAAGCGGGACAGGGTGGCACAGATACGCAGTATTTT.

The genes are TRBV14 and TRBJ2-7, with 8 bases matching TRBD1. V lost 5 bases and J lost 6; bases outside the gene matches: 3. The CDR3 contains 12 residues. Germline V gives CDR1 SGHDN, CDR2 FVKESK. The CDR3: CASSSGQGEQYF. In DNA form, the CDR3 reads TGTGCCAGCAGCTCCGGACAGGGCGAGCAGTACTTC.

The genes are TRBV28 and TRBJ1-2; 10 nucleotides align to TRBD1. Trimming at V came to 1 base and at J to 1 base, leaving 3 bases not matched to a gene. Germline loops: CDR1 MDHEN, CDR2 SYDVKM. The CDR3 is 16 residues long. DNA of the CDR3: TGTGCCAGCAGTTTATCCGGGACAGGGGTTAACTATGGCTACACCTTC. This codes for CASSLSGTGVNYGYTF.

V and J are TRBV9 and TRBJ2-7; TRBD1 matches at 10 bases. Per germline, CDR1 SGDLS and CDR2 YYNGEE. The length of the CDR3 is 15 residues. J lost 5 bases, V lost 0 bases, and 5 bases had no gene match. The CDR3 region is CASSVGGTGVDEQYF. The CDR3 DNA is TGTGCCAGCAGCGTAGGGGGGACAGGGGTCGACGAGCAGTACTTC.

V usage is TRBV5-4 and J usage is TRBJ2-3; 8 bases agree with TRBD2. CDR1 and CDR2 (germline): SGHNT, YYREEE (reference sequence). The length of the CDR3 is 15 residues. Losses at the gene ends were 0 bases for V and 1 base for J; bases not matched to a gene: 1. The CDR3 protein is CASSLGLARTDTQYF. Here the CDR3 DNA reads TGTGCCAGCAGCTTGGGACTAGCGCGCACAGATACGCAGTATTTT.

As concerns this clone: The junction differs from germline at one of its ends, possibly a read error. The CDR3 coding sequence is TGTGCCTGGAGTTCGGACAGGGGGAGGGGAGGGCACTTC. This encodes CAWSSDRGRGGHF. The chain links TRBV30 to TRBJ1-2; 10 bases are a match to TRBD1. This CDR3 comprises 13 residues. Germline CDR1 GTSNPN, CDR2 SVGIG (reference sequence). The entire variable domain, with the rest obtained from reference TRBV30 and TRBJ1-2, is as follows: SQTIHQWPATLVQPVGSPLSLECTVEGTSNPNLYWYRQAAGRGLQLLFYSVGIGQISSEVPQNLSASRPQDRQFILSSKKLLLSDSGFYLCAWSSDRGRGGHFGSGTRLTVV.

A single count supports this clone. For the CDR3, the DNA is TGTGCCAGCAGCGCGGGACTGAACTCCTACGAGCAGTACTTC. Its translation is CASSAGLNSYEQYF. The rearrangement joins TRBV9 to TRBJ2-7; perhaps TRBD2 as D (6 bases). CDR3 length: 14 residues. CDR1 and CDR2 (germline): SGDLS, YYNGEE. V was clipped by 3 bases and J by 0 bases, with 10 bases between them.

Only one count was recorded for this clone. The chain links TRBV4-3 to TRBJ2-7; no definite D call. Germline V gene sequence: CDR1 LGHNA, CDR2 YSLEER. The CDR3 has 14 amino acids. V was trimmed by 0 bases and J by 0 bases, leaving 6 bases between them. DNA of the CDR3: TGCGCCAGCAGCCAAGACAGATACTCCTACGAGCAGTACTTC. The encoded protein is CASSQDRYSYEQYF.

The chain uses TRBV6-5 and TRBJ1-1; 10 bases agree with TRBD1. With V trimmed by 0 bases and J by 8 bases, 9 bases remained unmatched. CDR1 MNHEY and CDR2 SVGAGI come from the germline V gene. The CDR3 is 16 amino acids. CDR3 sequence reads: CASSYSIWDRGSEAFF. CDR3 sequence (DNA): TGTGCCAGCAGTTACTCGATCTGGGACAGGGGCTCAGAAGCTTTCTTT.

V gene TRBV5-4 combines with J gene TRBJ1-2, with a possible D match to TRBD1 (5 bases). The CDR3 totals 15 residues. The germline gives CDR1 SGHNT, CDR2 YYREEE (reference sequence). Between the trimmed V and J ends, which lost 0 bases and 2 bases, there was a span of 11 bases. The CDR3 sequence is CASSLAGRANYGYTF. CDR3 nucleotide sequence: TGTGCCAGCAGCTTGGCCGGCAGGGCCAACTATGGCTACACCTTC. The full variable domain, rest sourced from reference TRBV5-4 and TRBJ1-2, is ETGVTQSPTHLIKTRGQQVTLRCSSQSGHNTVSWYQQALGQGPQFIFQYYREEENGRGNFPPRFSGLQFPNYSSELNVNALELDDSALYLCASSLAGRANYGYTFGSGTRLTVV.

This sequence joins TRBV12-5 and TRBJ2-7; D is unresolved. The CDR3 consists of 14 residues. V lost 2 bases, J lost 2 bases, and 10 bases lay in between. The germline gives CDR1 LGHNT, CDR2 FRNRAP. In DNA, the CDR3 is TGTGCTAGTGGTTTGTGGCACCAGACCTACGAGCAGTACTTC. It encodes CASGLWHQTYEQYF.